This T cell receptor beta chain was captured in a study of T cell changes during pregnancy in multiple sclerosis. Trimming removed 7 bases at V and 3 bases at J, with 19 bases between. Looked up from germline, CDR1 is MNHEY and CDR2 is SVGAGI. This CDR3 is built from 15 residues. The protocol was immunoSEQ multiplex PCR, while the TCRdb copy is restricted to in-frame clones and leaves out a portion. The table records around 30,000 clones, about nine tenths of them present only once. The rearrangement links TRBV6-5 to TRBJ2-7; the D gene is possibly TRBD2 (7 bases). Sequenced material: CD8+ T cells from peripheral blood mononuclear cells, taken in the first trimester of pregnancy. The clonotype originates from a female donor with multiple sclerosis, enrolled in a pregnancy study. Written as DNA, the CDR3 is TGTGCCAGCAAGGGTGCTACAGGGAGGGGCTACGAGCAGTACTTC. It translates to CASKGATGRGYEQYF.